This TCR beta chain was profiled in a study of cytomegalovirus exposure and HLA in healthy donors. Notes on the study in general: Per published reports, the classifier diagnosed cytomegalovirus status with high specificity and sensitivity. The authors considered a cluster of highly shared sequence variants likely to be a sequencing artifact. Later analysis identified 15,000 to 20,000 TCR beta sequences associated with HLA alleles, using a false discovery rate threshold of 0.05.

Researchers ran the PCR with 60 Vbeta and 13 Jbeta primers. The authors' processing: It was a later analysis that counted 79 million or so unique TCR beta chains, of which some 9.9 million were shared. Here immunoSEQ multiplex PCR was the method, and the copy in TCRdb shows in-frame clones only, minus some. From that table come the V and J calls and clone size; the DNA was used to work out D and trimming. The table records tens of thousands of clones, roughly 80% of them present only once. Turning to this clone: The antigen remains undetermined.

Trimming removed 0 bases at V and 0 bases at J, with 12 bases between. Germline V gives CDR1 LNHNV, CDR2 YYDKDF (reference sequence). The CDR3 has 16 amino acids. The sequence derives from a man aged 40-55 years in good health and CMV-seronegative. The rearrangement links TRBV15 to TRBJ2-7, with D unresolved. Input material: PBMCs. The CDR3 sequence is CATSRDLAGNSYEQYF. The CDR3 DNA is TGTGCCACCAGCAGAGATCTGGCAGGAAACTCCTACGAGCAGTACTTC.